These 20 T cell receptor beta chains came from one sample sequenced in a study of cytomegalovirus exposure and HLA in healthy donors. PCR was performed using 60 Vbeta and 13 Jbeta primers. Sequenced by immunoSEQ multiplex PCR; TCRdb stores in-frame clones only, minus some. The sample includes about 69,000 clones, less than 70% seen only once; the top ten take 9.5% to 13%. Sequencing was done on a sample of PBMCs. These receptors were taken from a woman aged 30 to 39 in good health and CMV-seronegative.

This clone occurred once. The chain joins TRBV2 to TRBJ1-5; weak D call: TRBD1 (6 bases). The CDR3 runs to 16 residues. Trimming shortened V by 2 bases and J by 1 base, and 12 bases separated the two germline ends. The V gene's germline CDR1 is SNHLY and CDR2 FYNNEI. In DNA form, the CDR3 reads TGTGCCAGCAGTGAAACCGGGACACGAAGCAATCAGCCCCAGCATTTT. It translates to CASSETGTRSNQPQHF.

The chain couples TRBV10-3 to TRBJ2-7; TRBD2 aligns across 8 bases. The CDR3 extends over 15 amino acids. After removal of 0 bases from V and 2 bases from J, the junction contained 3 bases not matched to a gene. From germline, CDR1 is ENHRY and CDR2 SYGVKD. The CDR3 protein is CAISESTSAAYEQYF. Written as DNA, the CDR3 is TGTGCCATCAGTGAGTCGACTAGCGCTGCCTACGAGCAGTACTTC.

The rearrangement joins TRBV5-1 to TRBJ1-1, with D possibly matching TRBD1 (6 bases). The germline gives CDR1 SGHRS, CDR2 YFSETQ. This CDR3 is built from 14 residues. Trimming stripped 4 bases from V and 1 base from J, with 11 bases between. CDR3: CASSTRGENTEAFF. CDR3 nucleotides: TGCGCCAGCAGCACCAGGGGAGAGAACACTGAAGCTTTCTTT. Using reference TRBV5-1 and TRBJ1-1 for the parts outside the CDR3, the full variable domain is KAGVTQTPRYLIKTRGQQVTLSCSPISGHRSVSWYQQTPGQGLQFLFEYFSETQRNKGNFPGRFSGRQFSNSRSEMNVSTLELGDSALYLCASSTRGENTEAFFGQGTRLTVV.

The CDR3 coding sequence is TGTGCCAGCAGCTCTCATAGGGACAGGGGATTTCGGCAGCCCCAGCATTTT. Its translation: CASSSHRDRGFRQPQHF. This sequence joins TRBV7-2 and TRBJ1-5, with 10 bases that match TRBD1. J lost 7 bases, V lost 4 bases, and 13 bases had no gene match. Per germline, CDR1 SGHTA and CDR2 FQGNSA. This CDR3 comprises 17 residues.

V usage is TRBV4-2 and J usage is TRBJ2-5; 9 bases align to TRBD2. CDR1 is LGHNA and CDR2 is YNFKEQ in the germline V gene. The CDR3 extends over 19 amino acids. With 0 bases clipped from V and 2 bases from J, the junction kept 13 bases outside the gene matches. The DNA of the CDR3 is TGTGCCAGCAGCCAAGATTCTGCGGTAGCGGGGGACTTACAAGAGACCCAGTACTTC. Translated, it gives CASSQDSAVAGDLQETQYF.

J is TRBJ2-2 and V is TRBV10-2, with D unclear. The V gene's germline CDR1 is WSHSY and CDR2 SAAADI. V was clipped by 3 bases and J by 7 bases, with 15 bases between them. The CDR3 extends over 15 amino acids. The CDR3 spells CASSDLLPGYGELFF. CDR3 in DNA: TGCGCCAGCAGTGACCTTTTGCCCGGGTACGGGGAGCTGTTTTTT.

This clone was seen only once. CDR3 coding DNA: TGTGCCAGCAGTGACCAGTCCCAGCAGTTCTTC. Encoded protein: CASSDQSQQFF. The chain uses TRBV2 and TRBJ2-1; no clear D. Deletions cut 3 bases from V and 11 bases from J, with 8 bases between. Looked up from germline, CDR1 is SNHLY and CDR2 is FYNNEI. The CDR3 consists of 11 residues.

The V gene is TRBV4-2, the J gene TRBJ1-6; no reliable D call. This CDR3 spans 17 amino acids. Per germline, CDR1 LGHNA and CDR2 YNFKEQ. The V end was cut by 0 bases, the J end by 6 bases, with 15 bases between. The CDR3 region has the DNA TGTGCCAGCAGCCAAGACCCCGTGGGAGTTTTTAATTCACCCCTCCACTTT. Protein product: CASSQDPVGVFNSPLHF.

The genes are TRBV27 and TRBJ1-1; no clear D. The CDR3 covers 13 residues. The V end lost 0 bases, the J end lost 2 bases, and 4 bases lay between the germline ends. Per germline, CDR1 MNHEY and CDR2 SMNVEV (reference sequence). CDR3 sequence reads: CASSLSLNTEAFF. CDR3 nucleotides: TGTGCCAGCAGTTTATCCCTAAACACTGAAGCTTTCTTT.

V is TRBV19 and J is TRBJ2-1, with D possibly matching TRBD1 (6 bases). CDR3 length: 19 amino acids. CDR1 and CDR2 from the germline V gene are LNHDA and SQIVND (reference sequence). With 3 bases removed from V and 0 bases from J, the gap between germline ends came to 21 bases. CDR3 bases: TGTGCCAGTAGTATTCGCGGTACAGGGATAGAGAGCTCCTACAATGAGCAGTTCTTC. Translating it yields CASSIRGTGIESSYNEQFF.

The chain uses TRBV10-2 and TRBJ1-3, with D possibly matching TRBD1 (5 bases). Trimming took off 8 bases at V and 4 bases at J, with 15 bases between the two ends. The CDR3 covers 14 residues. Germline V CDR1 and CDR2: WSHSY, SAAADI. CDR3 DNA sequence: TGCGCCAGCTCCCCGCGGAGGGGAGGAAACACCATATATTTT. Translated: CASSPRRGGNTIYF.

This chain links TRBV28 with TRBJ1-2, with 10 nucleotides matching TRBD1. The CDR3 sequence is 13 residues long. Germline-derived CDR1 and CDR2 are MDHEN and SYDVKM. J was trimmed by 8 bases and V by 6 bases; bases with no gene match: 6. This CDR3 is CASRSDRGKGYTF. CDR3 bases: TGTGCCAGCAGATCGGACAGGGGGAAGGGCTACACCTTC.

This clone was detected a few times. The CDR3 spells CASSHRGLGHNQPQHF. In DNA, the CDR3 is TGTGCCAGCAGTCACAGGGGGCTGGGACACAATCAGCCCCAGCATTTT. The chain joins TRBV2 to TRBJ1-5, with TRBD1 matching over 9 bases. The germline CDR1 and CDR2 sequences are SNHLY and FYNNEI. Trimming removed 5 bases from V and 3 bases from J; junction bases left unmatched: 8. CDR3 size: 16 residues.

CDR3 coding DNA: TGCAGTGCTAGCCCTGACACTGAAGCTTTCTTT. Its translation is CSASPDTEAFF. The chain couples TRBV20-1 to TRBJ1-1; no definite D call. V was trimmed by 3 bases and J by 3 bases, leaving 5 bases between them. CDR1 and CDR2 from the germline V gene are DFQATT and SNEGSKA (reference sequence). This CDR3 spans 11 amino acids.

The gene calls are TRBV5-1 and TRBJ2-7; D may be TRBD1 (5 bases). V lost 4 bases and J 3 bases, leaving 8 bases between the germline ends. In germline, CDR1 is SGHRS, CDR2 YFSETQ. CDR3 length: 12 amino acids. Here the CDR3 DNA reads TGCGCCAGCAGCGACAGAAACTACGAGCAGTACTTC. It translates to CASSDRNYEQYF.

This clone was picked up one time. The gene calls are TRBV7-9 and TRBJ2-3, with D maybe TRBD2 (6 bases). Germline CDR1 reads SEHNR; CDR2 reads FQNEAQ (reference sequence). The CDR3 is made up of 12 amino acids. V was cut by 5 bases and J by 9 bases, with 12 bases left in between. The CDR3 DNA is TGTGCCAGCAGCCTTCCGGGAGTCACGCAGTATTTT. Protein product: CASSLPGVTQYF.

This clone was seen only a few times. The CDR3 DNA sequence: TGTGCTAGTGGCCATGGACAGGGAAAAATCAATGAGCAGTTCTTC. Amino acids: CASGHGQGKINEQFF. V usage is TRBV12-5 and J usage is TRBJ2-1, with TRBD1 identical over 8 bases. Germline lookup yields CDR1 LGHNT and CDR2 FRNRAP. The CDR3 has 15 residues. The junction had 10 bases not matched to a gene; V was cut back by 6 bases and J by 6 bases.

This chain links TRBV18 with TRBJ1-6; no reliable D call. CDR1 KGHSH and CDR2 LQKENI come from the germline V gene. V dropped 6 bases and J dropped 0 bases, with 15 bases sitting between them. The CDR3 covers 17 residues. The CDR3 bases are TGTGCCAGCTCCCCTTCCAGTGGGAGCTCCTATAATTCACCCCTCCACTTT. This translates into CASSPSSGSSYNSPLHF.

This rearrangement joins TRBV20-1 to TRBJ1-1; D not certain. CDR3 length equals 11 residues. V dropped 5 bases and J dropped 2 bases, with 6 bases sitting between them. Germline loops: CDR1 DFQATT, CDR2 SNEGSKA (reference sequence). CDR3 sequence: CSAPDNTEAFF. CDR3 coding DNA: TGCAGTGCTCCAGATAACACTGAAGCTTTCTTT.

The chain recombines TRBV30 with TRBJ1-5; D is uncertain. The ends were cut back, 2 bases at V and 0 bases at J, with 11 bases in the middle. CDR1 is GTSNPN and CDR2 is SVGIG in the germline V gene (reference sequence). CDR3 length equals 15 residues. CDR3 DNA: TGTGCCTGGAGTAGGAGAGTTCATAGCAATCAGCCCCAGCATTTT. Translation: CAWSRRVHSNQPQHF.